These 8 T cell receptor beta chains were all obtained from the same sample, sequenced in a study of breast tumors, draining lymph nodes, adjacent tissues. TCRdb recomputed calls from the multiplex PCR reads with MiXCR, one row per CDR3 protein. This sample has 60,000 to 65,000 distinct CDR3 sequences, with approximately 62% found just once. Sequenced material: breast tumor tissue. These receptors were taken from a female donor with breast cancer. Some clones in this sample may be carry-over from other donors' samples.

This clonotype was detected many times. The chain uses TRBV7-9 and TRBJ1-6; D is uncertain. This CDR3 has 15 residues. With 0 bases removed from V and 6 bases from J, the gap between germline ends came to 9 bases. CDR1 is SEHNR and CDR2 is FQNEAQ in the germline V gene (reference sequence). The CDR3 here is CASSLARWGNSPLHF. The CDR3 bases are TGTGCCAGCAGCTTAGCCCGTTGGGGTAATTCACCCCTCCACTTT.

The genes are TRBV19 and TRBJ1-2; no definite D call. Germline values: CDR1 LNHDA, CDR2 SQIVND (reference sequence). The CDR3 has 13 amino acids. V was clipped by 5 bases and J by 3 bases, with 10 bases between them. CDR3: CASSLGGDYGYTF. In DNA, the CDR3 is TGTGCCAGTAGTCTGGGTGGGGACTATGGCTACACCTTC.

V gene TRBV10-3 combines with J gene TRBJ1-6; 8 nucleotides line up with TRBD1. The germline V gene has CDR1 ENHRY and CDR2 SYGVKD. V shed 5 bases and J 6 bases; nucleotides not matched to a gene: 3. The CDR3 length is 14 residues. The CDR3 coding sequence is TGTGCCATCAGTAGACAGGGGTCTAATTCACCCCTCCACTTT. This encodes CAISRQGSNSPLHF.

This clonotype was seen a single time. The CDR3 region is CASSVQQGDEQYF. The CDR3 DNA is TGTGCCAGCAGCGTACAACAGGGGGACGAGCAGTACTTC. The chain combines TRBV7-2 with TRBJ2-7; 8 nucleotides agree with TRBD1. Germline lookup yields CDR1 SGHTA and CDR2 FQGNSA. The CDR3 has 13 residues. With V trimmed by 5 bases and J by 5 bases, 5 bases remained unmatched.

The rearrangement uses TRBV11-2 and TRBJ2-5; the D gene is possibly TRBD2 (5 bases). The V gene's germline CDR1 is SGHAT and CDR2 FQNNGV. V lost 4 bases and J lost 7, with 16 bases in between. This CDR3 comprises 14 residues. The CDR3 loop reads CASSSRAGGGTQYF. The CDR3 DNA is TGTGCCAGCAGCTCAAGGGCGGGTGGAGGGACCCAGTACTTC.

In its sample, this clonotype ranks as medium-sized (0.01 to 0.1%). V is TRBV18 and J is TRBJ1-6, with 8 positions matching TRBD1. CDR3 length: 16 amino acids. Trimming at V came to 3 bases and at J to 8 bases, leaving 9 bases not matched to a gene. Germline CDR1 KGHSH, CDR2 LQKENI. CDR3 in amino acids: CASSPQTGEPDSPLHF. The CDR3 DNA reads TGTGCCAGCTCACCGCAGACAGGGGAACCGGATTCACCCCTCCACTTT. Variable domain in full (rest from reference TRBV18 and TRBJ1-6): NAGVMQNPRHLVRRRGQEARLRCSPMKGHSHVYWYRQLPEEGLKFMVYLQKENIIDESGMPKERFSAEFPKEGPSILRIQQVVRGDSAAYFCASSPQTGEPDSPLHFGNGTRLTVT.

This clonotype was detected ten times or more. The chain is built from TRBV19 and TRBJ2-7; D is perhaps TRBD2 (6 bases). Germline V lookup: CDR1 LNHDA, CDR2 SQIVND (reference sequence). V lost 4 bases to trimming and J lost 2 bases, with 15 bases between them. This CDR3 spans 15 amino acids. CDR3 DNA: TGTGCCAGTAGTAGCGGGACTGTGAGACCCTACGAGCAGTACTTC. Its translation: CASSSGTVRPYEQYF.

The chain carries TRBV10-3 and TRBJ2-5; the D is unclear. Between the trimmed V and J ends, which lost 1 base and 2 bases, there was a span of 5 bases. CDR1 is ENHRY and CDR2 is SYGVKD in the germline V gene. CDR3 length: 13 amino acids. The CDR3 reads CAISEWQQETQYF. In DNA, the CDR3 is TGTGCCATCAGTGAGTGGCAGCAAGAGACCCAGTACTTC.